The 5 T cell receptor beta chains listed next were all sequenced from one sample in a study of blood T cells in healthy people across ages. A second PCR of roughly 7 to 11 cycles used a sample-barcoded 5' primer and a J-beta primer mix. TCRdb ran MiXCR on the 5' RACE reads and lists one entry per CDR3 protein. The sample includes more than 700,000 distinct CDR3 sequences, roughly 50% of them seen just once. The sequenced material came from blood. All receptors come from a man aged 80 or over in good health.

This clonotype was seen a few times. CDR3 loop: CASSRTGGNQETQYF. CDR3 coding DNA: TGTGCCAGCAGCCGGACAGGGGGCAACCAAGAGACCCAGTACTTC. This rearrangement joins TRBV6-1 to TRBJ2-5, with 11 positions matching TRBD1. Trimming cost V 6 bases and J 0 bases; bases outside gene matches: 3. The germline CDR1 and CDR2 sequences are MNHNS and SASEGT. This CDR3 comprises 15 residues.

The V and J genes are TRBV5-1 and TRBJ1-1, with 9 bases lining up with TRBD1. CDR3 length: 14 amino acids. From germline, CDR1 is SGHRS and CDR2 YFSETQ. Germline trimming cut 4 bases from V and 6 bases from J; bases unmatched to any gene: 7. The CDR3 nucleotides read TGCGCCAGCAGCACGGGGGACAGGGTTGCTGAAGCTTTCTTT. It encodes CASSTGDRVAEAFF.

The V and J genes are TRBV6-5 and TRBJ2-3; D gene unclear. Germline CDR1 and CDR2: MNHEY and SVGAGI. V was pared by 5 bases and J by 2 bases, with 11 bases between. The CDR3 runs to 14 residues. Here the CDR3 reads CASSPLGFTDTQYF. The CDR3 DNA follows: TGTGCCAGCAGTCCATTAGGATTCACAGATACGCAGTATTTT.

This clonotype has more than one count but fewer than ten. V and J are TRBV5-1 and TRBJ2-7; 12 positions match TRBD1. J was trimmed by 5 bases and V by 4 bases; bases with no gene match: 10. Germline CDR1 and CDR2: SGHRS and YFSETQ. This CDR3 has 16 residues. This CDR3 is CASSLEAGTGGNEQYF. The CDR3 DNA is TGCGCCAGCAGCCTGGAAGCCGGGACAGGGGGCAACGAGCAGTACTTC.

This clonotype came up a few times. This chain uses TRBV9 with TRBJ2-1, with 10 bases that match TRBD1. Germline V lookup: CDR1 SGDLS, CDR2 YYNGEE. The CDR3 extends over 16 amino acids. J gave up 2 bases and V 0 bases, and 2 bases lay outside the gene matches. CDR3 sequence reads: CASSVGTGGTYNEQFF. CDR3 sequence (DNA): TGTGCCAGCAGCGTAGGGACAGGGGGAACCTACAATGAGCAGTTCTTC.